This TCR beta chain was sequenced in a study of blood T cell repertoires in COVID-19. There are 14 residues in the CDR3. The V end lost 6 bases, the J end lost 5 bases, and 16 bases lay between the germline ends. Germline loops: CDR1 ENHRY, CDR2 SYGVKD. Assay: immunoSEQ multiplex PCR; the TCRdb copy retains only in-frame clones and omits some. The data contain under 70,000 clones, around nine tenths of them singletons. The clonotype originates from a man aged 50 or older with acute or convalescent COVID-19. The specimen was peripheral blood. The V gene is TRBV10-3, the J gene TRBJ1-1; D unclear. CDR3 sequence: CAISQPPGRTEAFF. The CDR3 DNA reads TGTGCCATCAGCCAGCCCCCCGGGAGGACTGAAGCTTTCTTT.